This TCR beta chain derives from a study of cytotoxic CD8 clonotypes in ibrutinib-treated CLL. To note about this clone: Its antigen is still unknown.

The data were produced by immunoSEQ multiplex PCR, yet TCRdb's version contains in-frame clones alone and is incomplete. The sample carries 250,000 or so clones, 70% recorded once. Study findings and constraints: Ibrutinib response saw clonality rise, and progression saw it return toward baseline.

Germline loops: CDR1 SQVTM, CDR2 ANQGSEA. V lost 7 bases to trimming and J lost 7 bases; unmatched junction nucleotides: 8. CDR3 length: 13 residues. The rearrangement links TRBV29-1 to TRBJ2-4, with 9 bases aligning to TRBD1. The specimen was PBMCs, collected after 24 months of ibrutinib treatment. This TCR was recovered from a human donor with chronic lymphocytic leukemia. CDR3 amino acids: CSALRDRENIQYF. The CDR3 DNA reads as TGCAGCGCTCTCCGGGACAGGGAGAACATTCAGTACTTC.